What follows describes a single TCR beta chain. No antigen is known for it. Using immunoSEQ multiplex PCR, the repertoire was profiled, and TCRdb retains in-frame clones only, with some absent. Counted here are approximately 150,000 clones, approximately 88% occurring once; the ten biggest clones make up 3% to 4%. The source of the sample is a study of T cell responses to AZD1222 COVID-19 vaccine. General observations from the study: Vaccine-related CD4 TCRs covered spike, predominating at 160-218 and 743-854. Rises in breadth and depth of Spike-specific TCRs came after two AZD1222 doses. Donors, mostly white British, included more females; clonal diversity was possibly underestimated.

Trimming stripped 1 base from V and 4 bases from J, with 10 bases between. Per germline, CDR1 KGHSH and CDR2 LQKENI. The CDR3 extends over 14 amino acids. The material sequenced was peripheral blood, taken on day 0 of MenACWY control vaccination. The V and J genes are TRBV18 and TRBJ1-1; D possibly corresponds to TRBD1 (5 bases). This receptor was identified in an adult in good health. CDR3 in DNA: TGTGCCAGCTCACCACAGGGGATGGGCACTGAAGCTTTCTTT. Translating it yields CASSPQGMGTEAFF. Filled out from reference TRBV18 and TRBJ1-1, the complete variable domain reads NAGVMQNPRHLVRRRGQEARLRCSPMKGHSHVYWYRQLPEEGLKFMVYLQKENIIDESGMPKERFSAEFPKEGPSILRIQQVVRGDSAAYFCASSPQGMGTEAFFGQGTRLTVV.